The 26 T cell receptor beta chains below come from one sample, sequenced in a study of OX40 agonist ivuxolimab in advanced cancers. Method: immunoSEQ multiplex PCR; TCRdb's copy keeps in-frame clones and lacks some. The repertoire has tens of thousands of clones, roughly 90% of them found once; the top ten carry about 1%. The source material was CD4+ or CD8+ T cells sorted from blood, sampled in a trial of the OX40 agonist ivuxolimab. These receptors all stem from an adult with an advanced solid tumor such as melanoma, head and neck, liver or kidney cancer.

The V gene is TRBV6-1, the J gene TRBJ1-1; D unclear. V dropped 6 bases and J dropped 1 base, with 15 bases sitting between them. CDR1 and CDR2 (germline): MNHNS, SASEGT. The CDR3 contains 15 residues. The CDR3 DNA is TGTGCCAGCAGCGGGTTGGGGTCCAAGAACACTGAAGCTTTCTTT. The encoded protein is CASSGLGSKNTEAFF.

The rearrangement joins TRBV6-6 to TRBJ1-3; D call uncertain. CDR1 and CDR2 from the germline V gene are MNHNY and SVGAGI (reference sequence). V lost 4 bases and J 0 bases, leaving 7 bases between the germline ends. CDR3 length: 14 amino acids. The CDR3 loop is CASSSRHSGNTIYF. The CDR3 DNA reads as TGTGCCAGCAGTTCCCGACACTCTGGAAACACCATATATTTT.

In this sample, this clone turned up once. V gene TRBV6-1 combines with J gene TRBJ2-7; 13 bases align to TRBD2. The ends lost 1 base at V and 2 bases at J; junction bases unmatched: 2. Germline loops: CDR1 MNHNS, CDR2 SASEGT. The CDR3 runs 16 residues. CDR3 residues: CASSEGGLAGTYEQYF. The CDR3 nucleotides read TGTGCCAGCAGTGAAGGGGGACTAGCGGGGACCTACGAGCAGTACTTC.

The sample holds one count of this clone. The chain couples TRBV5-6 to TRBJ2-7; no definite D call. Trimming shortened V by 0 bases and J by 6 bases, and 7 bases separated the two germline ends. The CDR3 consists of 12 residues. Germline assignment: CDR1 SGHDT and CDR2 YYEEEE. The CDR3 region is CASSLAGREQYF. The CDR3 nucleotides read TGTGCCAGCAGCTTGGCAGGTCGCGAGCAGTACTTC.

This rearrangement joins TRBV11-1 to TRBJ1-2; D is perhaps TRBD1 (5 bases). V lost 0 bases, J lost 5 bases, and 10 bases lay in between. The CDR3 loop spans 14 amino acids. CDR1 is SGHAT and CDR2 is FQDESV in the germline V gene (reference sequence). The CDR3 bases are TGTGCCAGCAGCTTAGCTTTTGGGGGTTATGGCTACACCTTC. Its translation is CASSLAFGGYGYTF.

The V call is TRBV19, the J call TRBJ2-6, with D possibly being TRBD1 (6 bases). In germline, CDR1 is LNHDA, CDR2 SQIVND (reference sequence). The CDR3 runs to 18 residues. V shed 6 bases and J shed 0 bases, with 18 bases lying between them. This CDR3 reads CASRISRTAYSGANVLTF. The CDR3 region has the DNA TGTGCCAGTAGGATTAGCAGGACAGCGTACTCTGGGGCCAACGTCCTGACTTTC. The variable domain in full, completed from reference TRBV19 and TRBJ2-6, reads DGGITQSPKYLFRKEGQNVTLSCEQNLNHDAMYWYRQDPGQGLRLIYYSQIVNDFQKGDIAEGYSVSREKKESFPLTVTSAQKNPTAFYLCASRISRTAYSGANVLTFGAGSRLTVL.

The chain uses TRBV6-5 and TRBJ2-6; unclear D gene. CDR3 length: 13 residues. The V gene lost 4 bases and the J gene lost 4 bases, with 5 bases spanning the gap. The germline V gene has CDR1 MNHEY and CDR2 SVGAGI. The CDR3 coding sequence is TGTGCCAGCAGTTGGGGAGGGGCCAACGTCCTGACTTTC. The encoded protein is CASSWGGANVLTF.

This chain connects TRBV7-9 to TRBJ2-5, with a weak D call TRBD2 (6 bases). The CDR3 has 13 residues. Trimming removed 5 bases from V and 5 bases from J, with 12 bases in between. Germline-derived CDR1 and CDR2 are SEHNR and FQNEAQ (reference sequence). CDR3 residues: CASSRGRGETQYF. The CDR3 region has the DNA TGTGCCAGCAGCCGCGGACGGGGGGAGACCCAGTACTTC.

The chain links TRBV4-2 to TRBJ1-5, with D possibly matching TRBD1 (5 bases). V dropped 0 bases and J dropped 7 bases, with 13 bases sitting between them. CDR1 and CDR2 (germline): LGHNA, YNFKEQ. The CDR3 covers 15 residues. CDR3 region: CASSQDRQRKQPQHF. In nucleotides, the CDR3 is TGTGCCAGCAGCCAAGATCGACAGAGAAAGCAGCCCCAGCATTTT.

The rearrangement links TRBV6-5 to TRBJ1-6, with TRBD1 as a possible D gene (5 bases). Germline CDR1 is MNHEY and CDR2 is SVGAGI. The CDR3 length is 14 residues. Trimming removed 8 bases at V and 8 bases at J, with 16 bases between. CDR3 residues: CASALAGRDSPLHF. CDR3 nucleotides: TGTGCCAGCGCTTTGGCAGGGAGAGATTCACCCCTCCACTTT.

The J gene is TRBJ1-1, the V gene TRBV11-2; maybe TRBD1 (6 bases). The CDR3 contains 15 residues. Trimming stripped 2 bases from V and 6 bases from J, with 16 bases between. Germline values: CDR1 SGHAT, CDR2 FQNNGV. DNA for the CDR3: TGTGCCAGCAGCTTAATCACAGGGAAGATCCCTGAAGCTTTCTTT. Translated: CASSLITGKIPEAFF. The full variable domain, with the rest looked up from reference TRBV11-2 and TRBJ1-1, is EAGVAQSPRYKIIEKRQSVAFWCNPISGHATLYWYQQILGQGPKLLIQFQNNGVVDDSQLPKDRFSAERLKGVDSTLKIQPAKLEDSAVYLCASSLITGKIPEAFFGQGTRLTVV.

V gene TRBV6-6 combines with J gene TRBJ2-7, with D perhaps matching TRBD2 (6 bases). Trimming pared 8 bases from V and 2 bases from J, leaving 19 bases between. The CDR3 extends over 15 amino acids. From germline, CDR1 is MNHNY and CDR2 SVGAGI (reference sequence). Here the CDR3 reads CASSDTRGLTYEQYF. The CDR3, as DNA: TGTGCCAGCTCTGACACGCGGGGACTCACCTACGAGCAGTACTTC.

This sequence joins TRBV4-2 and TRBJ1-2; a possible D gene is TRBD1 (5 bases). CDR3 size: 17 residues. Trimming took off 3 bases at V and 0 bases at J, with 17 bases between the two ends. Per germline, CDR1 LGHNA and CDR2 YNFKEQ. The DNA for the CDR3 is TGTGCCAGCAGCCAGGGGAGGGGAGGGAAAGCTAACTATGGCTACACCTTC. It codes for CASSQGRGGKANYGYTF.

V usage is TRBV15 and J usage is TRBJ1-2; D is unresolved. From germline, CDR1 is LNHNV and CDR2 YYDKDF (reference sequence). This CDR3 spans 16 amino acids. V was trimmed by 0 bases and J by 4 bases, leaving 15 bases between them. As DNA, the CDR3 is TGTGCCACCAGCAGAGATCCGACAAACTCACGCTATGGCTACACCTTC. Protein product: CATSRDPTNSRYGYTF.

The chain couples TRBV2 to TRBJ2-7; D is unresolved. The CDR3 totals 12 residues. The V gene lost 6 bases and the J gene lost 2 bases, with 8 bases spanning the gap. From germline, CDR1 is SNHLY and CDR2 FYNNEI. The CDR3 DNA follows: TGTGCCAGCAGCGCCACAGCCTACGAGCAGTACTTC. As protein: CASSATAYEQYF.

This chain links TRBV6-1 with TRBJ1-4; TRBD1 is a possible D gene (6 bases). The CDR3 spans 12 residues. Trimming cost V 6 bases and J 8 bases, with 10 bases left between them. Germline V gene data show CDR1 as MNHNS and CDR2 as SASEGT. The CDR3 bases are TGTGCCAGCAGGGAGGGGGACGAAAAACTGTTTTTT. Translated: CASREGDEKLFF.

The chain joins TRBV28 to TRBJ2-6; D uncertain. Trimming took off 5 bases at V and 4 bases at J, with 12 bases between the two ends. CDR3 length: 15 residues. Germline V gene sequence: CDR1 MDHEN, CDR2 SYDVKM. CDR3 in amino acids: CASSPPGPGANVLTF. The CDR3 DNA follows: TGTGCCAGCAGTCCCCCCGGACCGGGGGCCAACGTCCTGACTTTC. The full variable domain, completed using reference TRBV28 and TRBJ2-6, is DVKVTQSSRYLVKRTGEKVFLECVQDMDHENMFWYRQDPGLGLRLIYFSYDVKMKEKGDIPEGYSVSREKKERFSLILESASTNQTSMYLCASSPPGPGANVLTFGAGSRLTVL.

This clone was seen just once. CDR3 sequence (DNA): TGCGCCAGCAGTGACACACAGGGAGTTGGCAATCAGCCCCAGCATTTT. It specifies CASSDTQGVGNQPQHF. This chain uses TRBV10-2 with TRBJ1-5; TRBD1 is a possible D gene (6 bases). V was cut by 3 bases and J by 2 bases, with 14 bases left in between. CDR1 WSHSY and CDR2 SAAADI come from the germline V gene. The length of the CDR3 is 16 residues.

This chain links TRBV18 with TRBJ2-1; 13 positions agree with TRBD2. The V segment lost 4 bases and the J segment 6 bases; nucleotides outside the gene matches: 3. This CDR3 contains 15 residues. Per germline, CDR1 KGHSH and CDR2 LQKENI. In DNA form, the CDR3 reads TGTGCCAGCTCACAACTAGCGGGGGGGATCAATGAGCAGTTCTTC. This encodes CASSQLAGGINEQFF.

This chain links TRBV18 with TRBJ2-7; D is unclear. CDR1 is KGHSH, CDR2 LQKENI, per germline. Trimming stripped 5 bases from V and 5 bases from J, with 13 bases between. CDR3 length equals 13 residues. The CDR3 sequence is CASSKSEAHEQYF. DNA for the CDR3: TGTGCCAGCTCAAAGAGTGAAGCCCACGAGCAGTACTTC.

The genes are TRBV5-4 and TRBJ2-3; 8 bases line up with TRBD1. The CDR3 is 13 residues long. Trimming took 8 bases from V and 4 from J; bases not matched to a gene: 6. Germline V gene data show CDR1 as SGHNT and CDR2 as YYREEE (reference sequence). The CDR3 DNA reads TGTGCCAGTATAGACAGGGGCGCAGATACGCAGTATTTT. Translating gives CASIDRGADTQYF.

The chain has TRBV28 and TRBJ1-2; D unresolved. The CDR3 runs to 15 residues. The ends were cut back, 2 bases at V and 3 bases at J, with 13 bases in the middle. CDR1 is MDHEN, CDR2 SYDVKM, per germline. CDR3 loop: CASSLGEGRYYGYTF. The CDR3 bases are TGTGCCAGCAGTTTAGGGGAGGGTCGGTACTATGGCTACACCTTC.

The chain combines TRBV7-9 with TRBJ1-4; TRBD1 matches 7 bases. This CDR3 contains 16 residues. V lost 5 bases to trimming and J lost 10 bases; unmatched junction nucleotides: 16. From germline, CDR1 is SEHNR and CDR2 FQNEAQ (reference sequence). The CDR3 DNA sequence: TGTGCCAGCAGCGACATAACCGGGACAGAGATGGGAAAACTGTTTTTT. Protein product: CASSDITGTEMGKLFF.

This chain connects TRBV18 to TRBJ2-2; 10 positions match TRBD2. Germline V gene data show CDR1 as KGHSH and CDR2 as LQKENI. J gave up 0 bases and V 1 base, and 5 bases lay outside the gene matches. The CDR3 runs to 18 residues. The chain's CDR3 is CASSPRSSGGPNTGELFF. The CDR3 coding sequence is TGTGCCAGCTCACCACGATCTAGCGGGGGACCGAACACCGGGGAGCTGTTTTTT.

The V gene is TRBV11-2, the J gene TRBJ2-2, with TRBD1 identical over 10 bases. Germline CDR1 reads SGHAT; CDR2 reads FQNNGV. With V trimmed by 6 bases and J by 4 bases, 14 bases remained unmatched. The CDR3 has 18 amino acids. CDR3 coding DNA: TGTGCCAGCAGGCCCCTAGCCGGGAGACAGGGGGCCACCGGGGAGCTGTTTTTT. Protein sequence: CASRPLAGRQGATGELFF.

The chain uses TRBV6-4 and TRBJ1-6, with a weak D call TRBD1 (5 bases). The V end was cut by 3 bases, the J end by 8 bases, with 14 bases between. The germline gives CDR1 MRHNA, CDR2 SNTAGT. The CDR3 extends over 15 amino acids. The CDR3 DNA sequence: TGTGCCAGCAGTGAAGGTCGGCAGGGTTATTCACCCCTCCACTTT. Translation gives CASSEGRQGYSPLHF.